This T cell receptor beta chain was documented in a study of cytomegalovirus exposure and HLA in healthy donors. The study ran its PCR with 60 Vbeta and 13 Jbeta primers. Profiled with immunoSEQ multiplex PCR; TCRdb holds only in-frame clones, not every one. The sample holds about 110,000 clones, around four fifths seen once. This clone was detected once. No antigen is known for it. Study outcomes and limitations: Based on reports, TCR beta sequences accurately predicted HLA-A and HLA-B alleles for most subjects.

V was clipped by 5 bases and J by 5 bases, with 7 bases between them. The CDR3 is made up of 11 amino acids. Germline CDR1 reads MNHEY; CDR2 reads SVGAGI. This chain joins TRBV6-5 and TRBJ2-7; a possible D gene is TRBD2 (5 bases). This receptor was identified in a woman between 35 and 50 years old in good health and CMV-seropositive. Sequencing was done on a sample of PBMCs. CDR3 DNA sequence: TGTGCCAGCAGTCACGGGAACGAGCAGTACTTC. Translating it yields CASSHGNEQYF.